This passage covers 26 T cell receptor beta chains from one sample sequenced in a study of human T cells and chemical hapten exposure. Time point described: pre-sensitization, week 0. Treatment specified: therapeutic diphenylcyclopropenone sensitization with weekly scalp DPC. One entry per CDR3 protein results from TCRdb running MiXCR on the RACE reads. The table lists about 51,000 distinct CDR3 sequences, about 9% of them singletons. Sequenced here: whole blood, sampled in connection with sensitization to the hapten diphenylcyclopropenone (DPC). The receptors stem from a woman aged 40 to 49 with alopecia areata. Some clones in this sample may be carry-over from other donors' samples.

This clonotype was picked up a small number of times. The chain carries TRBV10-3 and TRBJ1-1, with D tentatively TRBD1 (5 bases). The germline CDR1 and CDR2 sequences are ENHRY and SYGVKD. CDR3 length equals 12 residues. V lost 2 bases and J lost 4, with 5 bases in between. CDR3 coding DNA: TGTGCCATCAGTGAGGGGGGCACTGAAGCTTTCTTT. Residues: CAISEGGTEAFF.

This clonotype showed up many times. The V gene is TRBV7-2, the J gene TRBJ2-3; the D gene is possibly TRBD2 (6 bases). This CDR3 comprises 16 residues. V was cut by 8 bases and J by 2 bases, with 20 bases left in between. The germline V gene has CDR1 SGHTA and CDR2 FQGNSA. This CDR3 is CASSTRSSVITDTQYF. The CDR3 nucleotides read TGTGCCAGCTCTACTAGGTCTAGCGTTATCACAGATACGCAGTATTTT. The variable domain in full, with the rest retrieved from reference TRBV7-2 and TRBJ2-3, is GAGVSQSPSNKVTEKGKDVELRCDPISGHTALYWYRQSLGQGLEFLIYFQGNSAPDKSGLPSDRFSAERTGGSVSTLTIQRTQQEDSAVYLCASSTRSSVITDTQYFGPGTRLTVL.

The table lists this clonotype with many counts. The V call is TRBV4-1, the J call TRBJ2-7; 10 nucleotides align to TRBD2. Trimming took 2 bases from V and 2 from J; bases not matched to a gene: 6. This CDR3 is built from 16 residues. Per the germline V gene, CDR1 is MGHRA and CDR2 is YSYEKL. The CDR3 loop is CASSQSSSGGPYEQYF. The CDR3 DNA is TGCGCCAGCAGCCAATCGTCTAGCGGGGGCCCCTACGAGCAGTACTTC.

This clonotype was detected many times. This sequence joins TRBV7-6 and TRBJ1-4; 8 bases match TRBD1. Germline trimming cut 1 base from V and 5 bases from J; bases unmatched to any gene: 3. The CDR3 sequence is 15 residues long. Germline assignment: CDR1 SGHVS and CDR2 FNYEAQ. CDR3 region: CASSLEQGVNEKLFF. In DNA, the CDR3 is TGTGCCAGCAGCTTAGAACAGGGGGTGAATGAAAAACTGTTTTTT. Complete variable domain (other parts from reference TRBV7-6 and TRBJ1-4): GAGVSQSPRYKVTKRGQDVALRCDPISGHVSLYWYRQALGQGPEFLTYFNYEAQQDKSGLPNDRFSAERPEGSISTLTIQRTEQRDSAMYRCASSLEQGVNEKLFFGSGTQLSVL.

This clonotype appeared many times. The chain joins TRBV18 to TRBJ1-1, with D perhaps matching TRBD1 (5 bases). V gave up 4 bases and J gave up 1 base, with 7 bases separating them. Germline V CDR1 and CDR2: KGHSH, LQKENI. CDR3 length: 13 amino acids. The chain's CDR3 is CASSRGKNTEAFF. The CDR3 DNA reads TGTGCCAGCTCACGGGGGAAGAACACTGAAGCTTTCTTT.

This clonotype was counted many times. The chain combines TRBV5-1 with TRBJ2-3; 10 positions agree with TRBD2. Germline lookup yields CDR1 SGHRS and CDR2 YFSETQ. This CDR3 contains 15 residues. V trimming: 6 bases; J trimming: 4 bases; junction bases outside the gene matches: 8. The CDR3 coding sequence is TGCGCCAGCAACATAGGACTAGCGGAATCAGATACGCAGTATTTT. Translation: CASNIGLAESDTQYF.

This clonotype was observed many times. The CDR3 region has the DNA TGTGCCAGCAGTTCCCAAGCCGTGCAGTTCTTC. This encodes CASSSQAVQFF. This sequence joins TRBV12-3 or TRBV12-4 and TRBJ2-1; no clear D gene. The V end lost 4 bases, the J end lost 12 bases, and 10 bases lay between the germline ends. The CDR3 runs to 11 residues.

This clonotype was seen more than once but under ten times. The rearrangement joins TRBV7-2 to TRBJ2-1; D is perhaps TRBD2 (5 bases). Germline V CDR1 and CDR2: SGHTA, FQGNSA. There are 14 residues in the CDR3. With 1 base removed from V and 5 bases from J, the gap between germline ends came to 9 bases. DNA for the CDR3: TGTGCCAGCAGCTTAGACGGGATAGACAATGAGCAGTTCTTC. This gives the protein CASSLDGIDNEQFF. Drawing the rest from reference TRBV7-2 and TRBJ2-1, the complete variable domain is GAGVSQSPSNKVTEKGKDVELRCDPISGHTALYWYRQSLGQGLEFLIYFQGNSAPDKSGLPSDRFSAERTGGSVSTLTIQRTQQEDSAVYLCASSLDGIDNEQFFGPGTRLTVL.

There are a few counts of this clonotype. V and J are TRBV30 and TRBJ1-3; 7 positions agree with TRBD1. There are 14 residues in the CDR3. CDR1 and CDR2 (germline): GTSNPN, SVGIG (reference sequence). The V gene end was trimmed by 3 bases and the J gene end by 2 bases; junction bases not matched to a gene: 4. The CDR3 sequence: CAWRGGGAGNTIYF. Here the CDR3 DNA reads TGTGCCTGGAGAGGAGGGGGCGCTGGAAACACCATATATTTT.

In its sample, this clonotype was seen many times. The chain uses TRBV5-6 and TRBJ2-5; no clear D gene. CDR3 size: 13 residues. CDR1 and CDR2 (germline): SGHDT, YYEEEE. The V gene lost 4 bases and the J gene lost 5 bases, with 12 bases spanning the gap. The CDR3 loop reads CASSLRPRETQYF. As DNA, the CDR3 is TGTGCCAGCAGCCTGAGGCCGCGGGAGACCCAGTACTTC.

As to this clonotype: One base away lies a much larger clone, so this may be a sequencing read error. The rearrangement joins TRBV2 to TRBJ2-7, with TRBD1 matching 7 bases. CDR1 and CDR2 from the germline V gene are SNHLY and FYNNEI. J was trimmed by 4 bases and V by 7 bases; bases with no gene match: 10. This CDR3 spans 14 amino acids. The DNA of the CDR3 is TGTGCCAGCATTGCCGAGACAGGGTTTTACGAGCAGTACTTC. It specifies CASIAETGFYEQYF.

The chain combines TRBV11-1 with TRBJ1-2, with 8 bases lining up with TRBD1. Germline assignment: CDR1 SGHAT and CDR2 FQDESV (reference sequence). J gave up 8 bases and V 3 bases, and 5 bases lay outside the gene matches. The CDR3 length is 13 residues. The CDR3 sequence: CASSLDRALGYTF. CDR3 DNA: TGTGCCAGCAGCTTGGACAGGGCCCTGGGCTACACCTTC.

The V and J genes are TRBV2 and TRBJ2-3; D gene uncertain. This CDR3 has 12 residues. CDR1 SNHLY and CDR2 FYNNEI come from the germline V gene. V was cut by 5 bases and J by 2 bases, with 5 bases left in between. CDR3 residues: CASSSTTDTQYF. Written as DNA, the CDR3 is TGTGCCAGCAGTAGCACCACAGATACGCAGTATTTT.

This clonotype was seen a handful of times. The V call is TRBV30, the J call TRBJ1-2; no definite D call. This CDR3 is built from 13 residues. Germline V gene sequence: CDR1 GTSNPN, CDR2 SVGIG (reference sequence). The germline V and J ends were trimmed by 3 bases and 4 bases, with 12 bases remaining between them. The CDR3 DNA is TGTGCCTGGAGGTCCGGGCTGACCTATGGCTACACCTTC. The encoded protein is CAWRSGLTYGYTF.

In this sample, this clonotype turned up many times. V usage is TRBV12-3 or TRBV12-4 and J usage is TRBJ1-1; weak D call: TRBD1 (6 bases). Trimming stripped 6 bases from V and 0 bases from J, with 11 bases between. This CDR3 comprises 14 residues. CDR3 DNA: TGTGCCAGCAGCCTTGGACAGCTGAACACTGAAGCTTTCTTT. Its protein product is CASSLGQLNTEAFF.

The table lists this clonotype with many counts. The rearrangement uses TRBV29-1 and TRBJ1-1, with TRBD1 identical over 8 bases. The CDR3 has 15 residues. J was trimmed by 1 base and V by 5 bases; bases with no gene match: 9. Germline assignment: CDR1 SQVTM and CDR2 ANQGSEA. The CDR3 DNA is TGCAGCGTTCGTTGGGCAGGGGGCTCGAACACTGAAGCTTTCTTT. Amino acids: CSVRWAGGSNTEAFF.

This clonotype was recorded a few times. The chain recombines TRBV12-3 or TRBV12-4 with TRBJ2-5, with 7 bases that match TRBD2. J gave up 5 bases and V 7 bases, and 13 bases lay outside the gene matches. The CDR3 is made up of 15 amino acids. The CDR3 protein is CASTPGTTDGETQYF. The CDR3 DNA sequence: TGTGCCAGCACCCCCGGGACTACGGATGGGGAGACCCAGTACTTC.

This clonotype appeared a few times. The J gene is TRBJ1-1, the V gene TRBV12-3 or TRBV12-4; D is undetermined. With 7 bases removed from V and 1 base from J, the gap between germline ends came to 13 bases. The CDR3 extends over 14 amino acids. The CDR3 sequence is CASTLRGGNTEAFF. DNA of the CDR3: TGTGCCAGCACCCTCCGGGGTGGGAACACTGAAGCTTTCTTT.

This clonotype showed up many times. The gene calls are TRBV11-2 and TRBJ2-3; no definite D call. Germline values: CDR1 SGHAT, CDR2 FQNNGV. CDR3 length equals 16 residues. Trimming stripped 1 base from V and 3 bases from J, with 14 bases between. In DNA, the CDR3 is TGTGCCAGCAGCTTAGGTGTCAGACCATTTACAGATACGCAGTATTTT. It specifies CASSLGVRPFTDTQYF.

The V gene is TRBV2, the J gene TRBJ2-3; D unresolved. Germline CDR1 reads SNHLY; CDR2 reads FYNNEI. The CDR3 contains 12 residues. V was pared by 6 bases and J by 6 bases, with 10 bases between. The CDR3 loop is CASSELGDTQYF. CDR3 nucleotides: TGTGCCAGCAGCGAGTTAGGGGATACGCAGTATTTT.

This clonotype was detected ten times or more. The CDR3 spells CASSEKGSNEQFF. As DNA, the CDR3 is TGTGCCAGCAGTGAAAAGGGGAGTAATGAGCAGTTCTTC. V and J are TRBV6-1 and TRBJ2-1; D assignment may be TRBD1 or TRBD2 (5 bases each). Looked up from germline, CDR1 is MNHNS and CDR2 is SASEGT. The CDR3 spans 13 residues. V lost 2 bases and J lost 7, with 9 bases in between.

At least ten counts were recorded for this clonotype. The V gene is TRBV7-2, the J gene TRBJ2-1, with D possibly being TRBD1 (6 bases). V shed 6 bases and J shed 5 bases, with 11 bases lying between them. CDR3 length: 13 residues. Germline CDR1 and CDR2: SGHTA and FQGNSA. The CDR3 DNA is TGTGCCAGCAGTTATCAGGGGAACAATGAGCAGTTCTTC. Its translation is CASSYQGNNEQFF.

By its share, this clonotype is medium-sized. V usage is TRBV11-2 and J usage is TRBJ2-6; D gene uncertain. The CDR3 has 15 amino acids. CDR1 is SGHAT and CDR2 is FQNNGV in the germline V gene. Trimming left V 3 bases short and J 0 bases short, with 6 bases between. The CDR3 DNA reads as TGTGCCAGCAGCTTCAGGCCCTCTGGGGCCAACGTCCTGACTTTC. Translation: CASSFRPSGANVLTF.

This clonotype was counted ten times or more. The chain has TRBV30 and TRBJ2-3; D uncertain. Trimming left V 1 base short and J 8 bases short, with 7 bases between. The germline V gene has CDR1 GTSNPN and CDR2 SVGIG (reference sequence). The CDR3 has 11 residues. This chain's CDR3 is CAWSGDTTQYF. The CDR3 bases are TGTGCCTGGAGTGGAGATACTACGCAGTATTTT.

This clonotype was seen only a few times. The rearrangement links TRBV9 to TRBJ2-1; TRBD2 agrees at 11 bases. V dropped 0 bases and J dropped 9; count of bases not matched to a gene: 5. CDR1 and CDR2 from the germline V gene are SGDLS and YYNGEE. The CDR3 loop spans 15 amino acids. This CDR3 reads CASSVDGTSGREQFF. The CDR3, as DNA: TGTGCCAGCAGCGTAGATGGGACTAGCGGACGTGAGCAGTTCTTC.

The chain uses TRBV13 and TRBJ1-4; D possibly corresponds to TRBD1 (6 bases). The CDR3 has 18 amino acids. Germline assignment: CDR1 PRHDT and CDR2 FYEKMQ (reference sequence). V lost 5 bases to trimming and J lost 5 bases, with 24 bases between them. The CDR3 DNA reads TGTGCCAGCAGCATGAAAATAATGGGGGGCAGACTAAATGAAAAACTGTTTTTT. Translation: CASSMKIMGGRLNEKLFF.